The clone carrying this TCR beta chain turned up a few times. TCRdb reprocessed the RT-PCR reads via MiXCR and lists one record per CDR3 protein. The data hold around 700,000 distinct CDR3 sequences, with 14% observed a single time. V was cut by 1 base and J by 5 bases, with 14 bases left in between. CDR1 MNHEY and CDR2 SMNVEV come from the germline V gene (reference sequence). This CDR3 is 15 amino acids long. Sequenced: memory CD4+ T cells from blood. V usage is TRBV27 and J usage is TRBJ1-1, with D maybe TRBD1 (6 bases). The TCR comes from a female donor in good health, serving as a healthy control. For the CDR3, the DNA is TGTGCCAGCAGTTTATGGGGGATAGGGGGAACTGAAGCTTTCTTT. It yields the protein CASSLWGIGGTEAFF.